One sample yielded the 14 T cell receptor beta chains listed below, sequenced in a study of blood T cell repertoires in COVID-19. Using immunoSEQ multiplex PCR, the repertoire was profiled, and TCRdb retains in-frame clones only, with some absent. The sample shows approximately 90,000 clones, about four fifths of them seen only once. Sequencing was performed on peripheral blood. The receptors were sampled from a man aged 65 to 85 with COVID-19, enrolled during active disease.

This chain links TRBV11-3 with TRBJ2-5, with 9 bases identical to TRBD1. Germline CDR1 reads SGHNT; CDR2 reads YENEEA. Germline trimming cut 6 bases from V and 5 bases from J; bases unmatched to any gene: 7. The CDR3 is made up of 14 amino acids. The CDR3 DNA reads as TGTGCCAGCAGTTTGACAGGGGGACACGAGACCCAGTACTTC. This gives the protein CASSLTGGHETQYF.

A few counts support this clone. The chain is built from TRBV5-6 and TRBJ1-6, with 9 bases aligning to TRBD1. V gave up 5 bases and J gave up 6 bases; unmatched junction bases: 3. Looked up from germline, CDR1 is SGHDT and CDR2 is YYEEEE. The CDR3 loop spans 14 amino acids. As DNA, the CDR3 is TGTGCCAGCAGGGGACAGGGTGGTAATTCACCCCTCCACTTT. Translated, it gives CASRGQGGNSPLHF. Variable domain in full (rest from reference TRBV5-6 and TRBJ1-6): DAGVTQSPTHLIKTRGQQVTLRCSPKSGHDTVSWYQQALGQGPQFIFQYYEEEERQRGNFPDRFSGHQFPNYSSELNVNALLLGDSALYLCASRGQGGNSPLHFGNGTRLTVT.

The genes are TRBV5-6 and TRBJ1-6; 9 positions match TRBD1. Germline assignment: CDR1 SGHDT and CDR2 YYEEEE. V shed 4 bases and J 10 bases; nucleotides not matched to a gene: 12. This CDR3 comprises 16 residues. The chain's CDR3 is CASSQATGTGHSPLHF. The DNA for the CDR3 is TGTGCCAGCAGCCAGGCCACCGGGACAGGGCACTCACCCCTCCACTTT. Using reference TRBV5-6 and TRBJ1-6 for the parts outside the CDR3, the full variable domain is DAGVTQSPTHLIKTRGQQVTLRCSPKSGHDTVSWYQQALGQGPQFIFQYYEEEERQRGNFPDRFSGHQFPNYSSELNVNALLLGDSALYLCASSQATGTGHSPLHFGNGTRLTVT.

Remarks on this clone: This CDR3 is also generated by other DNA sequences in the sample. V and J are TRBV5-1 and TRBJ2-2, with D possibly TRBD1 on 5 matching bases. Trimming took 0 bases from V and 2 from J, leaving 8 bases between them. The CDR3 spans 15 residues. Germline CDR1 SGHRS, CDR2 YFSETQ. The CDR3 DNA is TGCGCCAGCAGCTTGGCCGACAGAAACACCGGGGAGCTGTTTTTT. It translates to CASSLADRNTGELFF.

The chain links TRBV18 to TRBJ2-7; D is undetermined. CDR3 size: 14 residues. The V end was cut by 3 bases, the J end by 0 bases, with 9 bases between. CDR1 is KGHSH and CDR2 is LQKENI in the germline V gene. The CDR3 is CASSPNPGSYEQYF. CDR3 coding DNA: TGTGCCAGCTCACCTAATCCCGGCTCCTACGAGCAGTACTTC.

V is TRBV21-1 and J is TRBJ2-3; the tabulated D call, TRBD2, remains unverified against the DNA. TRBV21-1 is recorded as a pseudogene. The CDR3 is 11 residues long. The CDR3 DNA reads TGTGCCAGCGTGAAAGCCGATACGCAGTATTTT. This sequence encodes CASVKADTQYF.

The V call is TRBV7-9, the J call TRBJ2-1; the D gene is possibly TRBD2 (5 bases). Germline V CDR1 and CDR2: SEHNR, FQNEAQ (reference sequence). CDR3 length: 13 residues. Trimming left V 2 bases short and J 8 bases short, with 10 bases between. The CDR3 DNA sequence: TGTGCCAGCAGCTTAAAAACGGAGGATGAGCAGTTCTTC. It specifies CASSLKTEDEQFF. The variable domain in full, with the rest retrieved from reference TRBV7-9 and TRBJ2-1, is DTGVSQNPRHKITKRGQNVTFRCDPISEHNRLYWYRQTLGQGPEFLTYFQNEAQLEKSRLLSDRFSAERPKGSFSTLEIQRTEQGDSAMYLCASSLKTEDEQFFGPGTRLTVL.

This clone showed up just a few times. The J gene is TRBJ2-1, the V gene TRBV6-5; D might be TRBD2 (6 bases). Germline CDR1 is MNHEY and CDR2 is SVGAGI. The V end lost 6 bases, the J end lost 0 bases, and 9 bases lay between the germline ends. CDR3 size: 14 residues. CDR3 residues: CASRRDSSYNEQFF. In DNA form, the CDR3 reads TGTGCCAGCAGACGGGACTCCTCCTACAATGAGCAGTTCTTC.

The chain links TRBV2 to TRBJ1-4; possible D gene TRBD1, 6 bases. The ends were cut back, 4 bases at V and 8 bases at J, with 20 bases in the middle. Germline V gives CDR1 SNHLY, CDR2 FYNNEI. The CDR3 is made up of 16 amino acids. The DNA for the CDR3 is TGTGCCAGCAGTGCCTTTTCAGGGGCTCTAGGGGAAAAACTGTTTTTT. As protein: CASSAFSGALGEKLFF.

The chain joins TRBV18 to TRBJ1-2, with 7 bases that match TRBD1. This CDR3 has 14 residues. J lost 8 bases, V lost 0 bases, and 6 bases had no gene match. Germline assignment: CDR1 KGHSH and CDR2 LQKENI. The CDR3 region is CASSPPGTAGGYTF. CDR3 nucleotide sequence: TGTGCCAGCTCACCACCGGGGACAGCCGGGGGCTACACCTTC.

The rearrangement links TRBV19 to TRBJ1-5; 7 nucleotides match TRBD1. The CDR3 is made up of 15 amino acids. With V trimmed by 2 bases and J by 4 bases, 5 bases remained unmatched. Germline loops: CDR1 LNHDA, CDR2 SQIVND (reference sequence). CDR3 sequence (DNA): TGTGCCAGTAGTATACAGGGACAGAAAAATCAGCCCCAGCATTTT. Translation gives CASSIQGQKNQPQHF.

The chain couples TRBV4-1 to TRBJ1-2, with D uncertain. The CDR3 runs to 15 residues. Germline CDR1 reads MGHRA; CDR2 reads YSYEKL. V was clipped by 2 bases and J by 2 bases, with 12 bases between them. CDR3 loop: CASSQLPTVNYGYTF. CDR3 nucleotide sequence: TGCGCCAGCAGCCAACTACCCACAGTAAACTATGGCTACACCTTC.

This clone was seen only a few times. As DNA, the CDR3 is TGTGCCAGCTCACCTCTTGCGGGACAGGGGGCTAATAATGAAAAACTGTTTTTT. The encoded protein is CASSPLAGQGANNEKLFF. The chain recombines TRBV18 with TRBJ1-4; TRBD1 agrees at 12 bases. Germline V gives CDR1 KGHSH, CDR2 LQKENI. CDR3 length: 18 residues. The J segment lost 4 bases and the V segment lost 3 bases, leaving 9 bases of the junction unmatched.

The rearrangement uses TRBV27 and TRBJ1-1; the match to TRBD1 covers 9 bases. CDR1 MNHEY and CDR2 SMNVEV come from the germline V gene (reference sequence). The CDR3 spans 15 residues. V gave up 8 bases and J gave up 0 bases; unmatched junction bases: 7. Here the CDR3 DNA reads TGTGCCAGCCGGGGACAGGGTGGTATGAACACTGAAGCTTTCTTT. Translation: CASRGQGGMNTEAFF.